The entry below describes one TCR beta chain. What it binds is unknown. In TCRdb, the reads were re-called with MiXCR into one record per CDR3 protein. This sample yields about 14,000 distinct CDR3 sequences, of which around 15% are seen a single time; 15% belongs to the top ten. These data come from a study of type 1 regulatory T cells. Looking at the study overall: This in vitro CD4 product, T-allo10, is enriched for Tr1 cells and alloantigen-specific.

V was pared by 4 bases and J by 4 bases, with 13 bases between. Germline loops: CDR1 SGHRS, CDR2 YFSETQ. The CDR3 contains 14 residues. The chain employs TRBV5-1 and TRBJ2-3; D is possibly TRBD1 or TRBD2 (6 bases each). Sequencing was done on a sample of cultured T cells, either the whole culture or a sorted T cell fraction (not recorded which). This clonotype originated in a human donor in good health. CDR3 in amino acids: CASSQGTSSDTQYF. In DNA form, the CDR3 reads TGCGCCAGCAGCCAGGGGACTTCTTCAGATACGCAGTATTTT.